One sample yielded the 30 T cell receptor beta chains listed below, sequenced in a study of T-cell reconstitution after alpha-beta-depleted transplantation in children. The authors prepared the TCRbeta library with unique molecular identifiers. TCRdb fed the PCR reads into MiXCR, producing one record per CDR3 protein. The data hold roughly 220,000 distinct CDR3 sequences, with more than 10% observed a single time. The specimen comprised PBMCs from the stem cell graft donor, sampled from the stem cell graft. Source of these receptors: a human donor who donated a stem cell graft to a child with acute lymphoblastic leukemia.

This rearrangement joins TRBV12-3 or TRBV12-4 to TRBJ2-7; 8 bases are a match to TRBD2. CDR3 length: 14 residues. V shed 2 bases, J shed 6 bases, and the junction held 6 bases outside the gene matches. Here the CDR3 DNA reads TGTGCCAGCAGTTTACTAGCGGGTCTTGCCGAGCAGTACTTC. Its protein is CASSLLAGLAEQYF.

This clonotype was counted at least ten times. The chain is built from TRBV9 and TRBJ2-2; D possibly corresponds to TRBD1 (6 bases). V lost 0 bases to trimming and J lost 0 bases, with 12 bases between them. Germline lookup yields CDR1 SGDLS and CDR2 YYNGEE. The CDR3 extends over 17 amino acids. The CDR3 loop is CASSVGSGVANTGELFF. The CDR3 DNA reads TGTGCCAGCAGCGTAGGGTCAGGGGTGGCGAACACCGGGGAGCTGTTTTTT.

Ten or more counts support this clonotype. CDR3 nucleotides: TGCAGTGCGGTGACAGGGGGCGCTCCCTACGAGCAGTACTTC. Translation gives CSAVTGGAPYEQYF. V usage is TRBV20-1 and J usage is TRBJ2-7; 10 bases map to TRBD1. There are 14 residues in the CDR3. V gave up 6 bases and J gave up 2 bases; unmatched junction bases: 7. Germline V CDR1 and CDR2: DFQATT, SNEGSKA (reference sequence).

This clonotype was detected many times. The chain joins TRBV20-1 to TRBJ2-3; D uncertain. The germline V and J ends were trimmed by 2 bases and 0 bases, with 9 bases remaining between them. The CDR3 contains 14 residues. The germline gives CDR1 DFQATT, CDR2 SNEGSKA (reference sequence). CDR3 nucleotide sequence: TGCAGTGCTAGATGGCTCTCTAGCACAGATACGCAGTATTTT. Residues: CSARWLSSTDTQYF.

This clonotype was seen ten or more times. This chain connects TRBV24-1 to TRBJ1-1, with a tentative D call TRBD1 (5 bases). This CDR3 region has 13 residues. Germline CDR1 KGHDR, CDR2 SFDVKD. Trimming removed 6 bases at V and 4 bases at J, with 11 bases between. The CDR3 reads CATSMGRGTEAFF. As DNA, the CDR3 is TGTGCCACCAGTATGGGGCGCGGCACTGAAGCTTTCTTT.

Of note for this clonotype: A much larger clone differs from this one at a single base, so this may be a read error. CDR3 residues: CATSPPRGWTEAFF. As DNA, the CDR3 is TGTGCCACCAGTCCCCCTAGGGGATGGACTGAAGCTTTCTTT. The chain couples TRBV28 to TRBJ1-1; tentatively, D is TRBD1 (5 bases). Germline lookup yields CDR1 MDHEN and CDR2 SYDVKM. This CDR3 comprises 14 residues.

Note on this clonotype: Possible read error: a much larger clone is one base away. V and J are TRBV12-3 or TRBV12-4 and TRBJ2-1; D might be TRBD2 (6 bases). V dropped 10 bases and J dropped 7 bases, with 11 bases sitting between them. This CDR3 contains 11 residues. The chain's CDR3 is CAILEGNEQFF. DNA of the CDR3: TGTGCCATCCTGGAGGGAAATGAGCAGTTCTTC.

This clonotype was seen many times. The chain couples TRBV18 to TRBJ2-5; 13 bases are a match to TRBD2. V shed 4 bases and J 5 bases; nucleotides not matched to a gene: 7. Germline CDR1 KGHSH, CDR2 LQKENI. This CDR3 is 16 amino acids long. The CDR3 loop is CASSLTGTSGTETQYF. CDR3 in DNA: TGTGCCAGCTCACTCACCGGGACTAGCGGGACCGAGACCCAGTACTTC. The full variable domain, completed using reference TRBV18 and TRBJ2-5, is NAGVMQNPRHLVRRRGQEARLRCSPMKGHSHVYWYRQLPEEGLKFMVYLQKENIIDESGMPKERFSAEFPKEGPSILRIQQVVRGDSAAYFCASSLTGTSGTETQYFGPGTRLLVL.

The sample holds many counts of this clonotype. The gene calls are TRBV6-2 or TRBV6-3 and TRBJ2-4, with 7 bases matching TRBD1. The V and J ends lost 6 bases and 7 bases, in that order; junction bases with no gene match: 6. Germline CDR1 MNHEY, CDR2 SVGEGT. This CDR3 spans 13 amino acids. The CDR3 nucleotides are TGTGCCAGCAGAATAGGGGGCCTGAACATTCAGTACTTC. This encodes CASRIGGLNIQYF.

This clonotype was counted ten times or more. This sequence joins TRBV5-1 and TRBJ2-1, with D uncertain. The CDR3 loop spans 15 amino acids. Germline CDR1 is SGHRS and CDR2 is YFSETQ. The ends were cut back, 0 bases at V and 8 bases at J, with 15 bases in the middle. CDR3 DNA: TGCGCCAGCAGCTTGGTGTCTGCTGAGAGCGATGAGCAGTTCTTC. Protein sequence: CASSLVSAESDEQFF.

The sample holds many counts of this clonotype. The chain combines TRBV28 with TRBJ2-7; either TRBD1 or TRBD2 may supply D (5 bases each). Germline V CDR1 and CDR2: MDHEN, SYDVKM. The V end lost 5 bases, the J end lost 1 base, and 15 bases lay between the germline ends. This CDR3 region has 15 residues. CDR3 sequence (DNA): TGTGCCAGCAGTCCTTCCGGGACGCGATCCTACGAGCAGTACTTC. Protein product: CASSPSGTRSYEQYF.

Points on this clonotype: With a much larger clone just one base away, this may be a read error. CDR3 protein: CSVALSTRGTQPQHF. The CDR3 nucleotides read TGCAGCGTTGCTTTGAGTACACGGGGGACTCAGCCCCAGCATTTT. This chain connects TRBV29-1 to TRBJ1-5; a possible D gene is TRBD1 (5 bases). Germline V lookup: CDR1 SQVTM, CDR2 ANQGSEA. This CDR3 is built from 15 residues. The ends were cut back, 4 bases at V and 6 bases at J, with 19 bases in the middle.

This clonotype was picked up many times. This sequence joins TRBV12-3 or TRBV12-4 and TRBJ1-2; 7 nucleotides line up with TRBD1. V lost 7 bases to trimming and J lost 3 bases; unmatched junction nucleotides: 5. The CDR3 runs 13 residues. CDR3 sequence reads: CASTLGQYYGYTF. The CDR3 nucleotides are TGTGCCAGCACCCTGGGACAGTACTATGGCTACACCTTC.

This clonotype was recorded many times. The V gene is TRBV27, the J gene TRBJ2-3, with D unclear. V dropped 3 bases and J dropped 2 bases, with 9 bases sitting between them. The CDR3 runs 14 residues. The germline V gene has CDR1 MNHEY and CDR2 SMNVEV (reference sequence). DNA of the CDR3: TGTGCCAGCAGTTTCTATAGATCCACAGATACGCAGTATTTT. Translated: CASSFYRSTDTQYF.

This clonotype has ten or more counts. The chain employs TRBV20-1 and TRBJ2-1; 11 positions agree with TRBD2. Germline V gene data show CDR1 as DFQATT and CDR2 as SNEGSKA (reference sequence). The CDR3 spans 15 residues. The junction had 4 bases not matched to a gene; V was cut back by 6 bases and J by 0 bases. The CDR3 coding sequence is TGCAGTGCGAAGACTAGCGGGGCCTCCTACAATGAGCAGTTCTTC. It codes for CSAKTSGASYNEQFF.

This clonotype has ten or more counts. This sequence joins TRBV12-3 or TRBV12-4 and TRBJ2-1; 9 nucleotides line up with TRBD1. The CDR3 contains 14 residues. Trimming removed 5 bases from V and 6 bases from J; junction bases left unmatched: 5. CDR3 nucleotide sequence: TGTGCCAGCAGTCGACAGGGGGAGACCAATGAGCAGTTCTTC. It yields the protein CASSRQGETNEQFF.

The CDR3 sequence: CASSPYHGSRETQYF. The CDR3 nucleotides read TGTGCCAGTAGTCCTTATCACGGGTCCCGAGAGACCCAGTACTTC. The chain carries TRBV19 and TRBJ2-5; D is unclear. Trimming left V 5 bases short and J 4 bases short, with 17 bases between. The germline V gene has CDR1 LNHDA and CDR2 SQIVND (reference sequence). The length of the CDR3 is 15 residues.

This clonotype was observed many times. This CDR3 reads CASSYGHPQSGEQYF. Written as DNA, the CDR3 is TGTGCCAGCAGTTACGGACACCCACAAAGTGGGGAGCAGTACTTC. The V call is TRBV12-3 or TRBV12-4, the J call TRBJ2-7, with a possible D match to TRBD1 (5 bases). The CDR3 is made up of 15 amino acids. Trimming took off 4 bases at V and 7 bases at J, with 20 bases between the two ends.

The chain links TRBV11-2 to TRBJ1-3; a weak D match, TRBD1 (5 bases). From germline, CDR1 is SGHAT and CDR2 FQNNGV. Trimming shortened V by 5 bases and J by 0 bases, and 14 bases separated the two germline ends. This CDR3 region has 16 residues. CDR3 sequence (DNA): TGTGCCAGCAGCCCCCGCATCGACAGCTCTGGAAACACCATATATTTT. This codes for CASSPRIDSSGNTIYF.

This clonotype has ten or more counts. The rearrangement joins TRBV27 to TRBJ1-6, with a weak D call TRBD1 (5 bases). The CDR3 spans 16 residues. Trimming took off 6 bases at V and 10 bases at J, with 22 bases between the two ends. In germline, CDR1 is MNHEY, CDR2 SMNVEV (reference sequence). CDR3 in DNA: TGTGCCAGCAGACTACAAGCCGGGACCGTGGGGTCACCCCTCCACTTT. Its protein is CASRLQAGTVGSPLHF.

This clonotype appeared many times. This chain connects TRBV20-1 to TRBJ1-2; D might be TRBD1 (5 bases). The V gene lost 3 bases and the J gene lost 4 bases, with 12 bases spanning the gap. Germline assignment: CDR1 DFQATT and CDR2 SNEGSKA (reference sequence). This CDR3 contains 13 residues. The CDR3: CSASTGTFYGYTF. The CDR3 region has the DNA TGCAGTGCTAGTACCGGGACTTTCTATGGCTACACCTTC.

V gene TRBV7-8 combines with J gene TRBJ1-5, with D hard to call. CDR3 size: 13 residues. Trimming removed 2 bases at V and 7 bases at J, with 9 bases between. CDR1 is SGHVS and CDR2 is FQNEAQ in the germline V gene. CDR3 in amino acids: CASSLMSRQPQHF. In nucleotides, the CDR3 is TGTGCCAGCAGCTTAATGTCGCGGCAGCCCCAGCATTTT.

Many counts were recorded for this clonotype. The chain employs TRBV4-3 and TRBJ2-7; no reliable D call. There are 14 residues in the CDR3. Trimming cost V 1 base and J 2 bases, with 9 bases left between them. CDR1 and CDR2 from the germline V gene are LGHNA and YSLEER. CDR3 sequence reads: CASSQGTSAYEQYF. The CDR3 DNA reads as TGCGCCAGCAGCCAAGGCACTTCAGCCTACGAGCAGTACTTC.

CDR3 loop: CASRGGVDEKLFF. CDR3 DNA: TGTGCCAGCAGAGGCGGGGTCGATGAAAAACTGTTTTTT. J is TRBJ1-4 and V is TRBV28; D remains unclear. V lost 6 bases, J lost 6 bases, and 11 bases lay in between. Germline V gene lookup returns CDR1 MDHEN and CDR2 SYDVKM. The CDR3 has 13 amino acids.

This clonotype was counted at least ten times. The V and J genes are TRBV6-2 or TRBV6-3 and TRBJ2-3; D ambiguous. CDR1 is MNHEY, CDR2 SVGEGT, per germline. With 2 bases removed from V and 6 bases from J, the gap between germline ends came to 18 bases. The CDR3 has 16 amino acids. The CDR3 nucleotides are TGTGCCAGCAGTTACCGGGCCGCTTCCTTCCTGGATACGCAGTATTTT. Translating it yields CASSYRAASFLDTQYF.

This clonotype has only one observation. A much more abundant neighbour one base away suggests this may be a read error. The gene calls are TRBV4-3 and TRBJ2-4; D is possibly TRBD2 (5 bases). V gave up 1 base and J gave up 7 bases, with 20 bases separating them. This CDR3 comprises 17 residues. Germline V CDR1 and CDR2: LGHNA, YSLEER. CDR3 residues: CASSQVVAGLSNNIQYF. The CDR3 nucleotides read TGCGCCAGCAGCCAAGTGGTGGCGGGTTTATCGAATAACATTCAGTACTTC.

This clonotype was observed at least ten times. The V and J genes are TRBV7-2 and TRBJ1-1, with 9 nucleotides matching TRBD1. Germline V gene sequence: CDR1 SGHTA, CDR2 FQGNSA. V dropped 1 base and J dropped 0; count of bases not matched to a gene: 3. CDR3 size: 16 residues. The CDR3 region is CASSLVTGGMNTEAFF. DNA for the CDR3: TGTGCCAGCAGCTTAGTGACAGGGGGGATGAACACTGAAGCTTTCTTT.

Regarding this clonotype: A much larger clone sits a single nucleotide away, making a read error possible. This chain connects TRBV20-1 to TRBJ2-2; weak D call: TRBD2 (7 bases). Looked up from germline, CDR1 is DFQATT and CDR2 is SNEGSKA (reference sequence). The CDR3 contains 14 residues. Trimming removed 3 bases at V and 12 bases at J, with 20 bases between. The CDR3 protein is CSARPIGGGAKLFF. CDR3 DNA sequence: TGCAGTGCTAGGCCCATTGGAGGGGGGGCTAAGCTGTTTTTT.

The J gene is TRBJ2-7, the V gene TRBV30; 7 bases fit TRBD1. J lost 3 bases, V lost 2 bases, and 7 bases had no gene match. Per the germline V gene, CDR1 is GTSNPN and CDR2 is SVGIG (reference sequence). CDR3 length equals 14 residues. This chain's CDR3 is CAWSLLGQRYEQYF. CDR3 coding DNA: TGTGCCTGGAGTCTTCTGGGACAGCGCTACGAGCAGTACTTC. The full variable domain, rest sourced from reference TRBV30 and TRBJ2-7, is SQTIHQWPATLVQPVGSPLSLECTVEGTSNPNLYWYRQAAGRGLQLLFYSVGIGQISSEVPQNLSASRPQDRQFILSSKKLLLSDSGFYLCAWSLLGQRYEQYFGPGTRLTVT.

This clonotype has at least ten counts. This chain connects TRBV28 to TRBJ1-2, with TRBD1 matching over 10 bases. V lost 3 bases, J lost 8 bases, and 9 bases stayed unmatched. Germline V lookup: CDR1 MDHEN, CDR2 SYDVKM. The CDR3 is 15 residues long. The CDR3: CASSFRDRGRGGYTF. The CDR3 bases are TGTGCCAGCAGTTTTAGGGACAGGGGAAGAGGAGGCTACACCTTC.